Below are 25 T cell receptor beta chains sequenced from a single sample in a study of blood T cell repertoires in COVID-19. TCRdb keeps only in-frame clones here, not all; method: immunoSEQ multiplex PCR. Among just over 300,000 clones listed, 85% to 90% were seen once. Sequencing was carried out using PBMCs or T cells enriched from blood (not recorded which). The receptors shown here come from a young man who had recovered from COVID-19.

The chain is built from TRBV30 and TRBJ1-5, with a tentative D call TRBD1 (6 bases). Trimming stripped 4 bases from V and 5 bases from J, with 12 bases between. The germline V gene encodes CDR1 GTSNPN and CDR2 SVGIG (reference sequence). The CDR3 consists of 13 residues. In nucleotides, the CDR3 is TGTGCCTGGACCGCGGGGGGCGATCAGCCCCAGCATTTT. Translating gives CAWTAGGDQPQHF.

V is TRBV24-1 and J is TRBJ2-1, with 8 bases matching TRBD2. Germline V gene lookup returns CDR1 KGHDR and CDR2 SFDVKD. V was pared by 3 bases and J by 3 bases, with 6 bases of the junction left unmatched. The length of the CDR3 is 16 residues. The CDR3 coding sequence is TGTGCCACCAGTGATCCCAGCGGGGGCCACTACAATGAGCAGTTCTTC. It yields the protein CATSDPSGGHYNEQFF.

The chain recombines TRBV5-1 with TRBJ2-7, with a tentative D call TRBD1 (5 bases). Trimming took 0 bases from V and 7 from J, leaving 17 bases between them. The CDR3 runs to 15 residues. Germline CDR1 reads SGHRS; CDR2 reads YFSETQ. CDR3 nucleotides: TGCGCCAGCAGCTTGGCCTTGCAGGGTAATGGAGAGCAGTACTTC. Its translation: CASSLALQGNGEQYF. The variable domain in full, completed from reference TRBV5-1 and TRBJ2-7, reads KAGVTQTPRYLIKTRGQQVTLSCSPISGHRSVSWYQQTPGQGLQFLFEYFSETQRNKGNFPGRFSGRQFSNSRSEMNVSTLELGDSALYLCASSLALQGNGEQYFGPGTRLTVT.

J is TRBJ2-7 and V is TRBV6-1; D possibly corresponds to TRBD1 (5 bases). V was cut by 2 bases and J by 3 bases, with 17 bases left in between. Germline V gives CDR1 MNHNS, CDR2 SASEGT. This CDR3 contains 16 residues. This CDR3 is CASSETMGQGIYEQYF. DNA for the CDR3: TGTGCCAGCAGTGAAACTATGGGGCAGGGAATCTACGAGCAGTACTTC.

The chain carries TRBV3-1 (or the pseudogene TRBV3-2) and TRBJ2-7; 7 bases map to TRBD1. After removal of 0 bases from V and 5 bases from J, the junction contained 4 bases not matched to a gene. The germline V gene encodes CDR1 LGHDT and CDR2 YNNKEL (reference sequence). The CDR3 runs to 14 residues. CDR3 amino acids: CASSQEQGYDEQYF. In DNA, the CDR3 is TGTGCCAGCAGCCAAGAACAGGGGTATGACGAGCAGTACTTC.

The chain links TRBV15 to TRBJ1-1; D is uncertain. The V and J ends lost 1 base and 5 bases respectively, with 11 bases between them. There are 14 residues in the CDR3. Germline CDR1 and CDR2: LNHNV and YYDKDF (reference sequence). CDR3 residues: CATSRAKGRTEAFF. The CDR3 coding sequence is TGTGCCACCAGCAGAGCAAAAGGGAGGACTGAAGCTTTCTTT. Using reference TRBV15 and TRBJ1-1 for the parts outside the CDR3, the full variable domain is DAMVIQNPRYQVTQFGKPVTLSCSQTLNHNVMYWYQQKSSQAPKLLFHYYDKDFNNEADTPDNFQSRRPNTSFCFLDIRSPGLGDTAMYLCATSRAKGRTEAFFGQGTRLTVV.

The genes are TRBV5-6 and TRBJ1-2, with D possibly being TRBD1 (5 bases). CDR3 length: 14 residues. With 0 bases removed from V and 7 bases from J, the gap between germline ends came to 13 bases. Germline assignment: CDR1 SGHDT and CDR2 YYEEEE. DNA for the CDR3: TGTGCCAGCAGCTTGGAGGGGCTGAGTGGTGGCTACACCTTC. Translation: CASSLEGLSGGYTF.

A word on this clone: The sample has other DNA sequences that encode this CDR3 too. This rearrangement joins TRBV7-6 to TRBJ1-3; TRBD1 matches at 8 bases. CDR3 length equals 14 residues. The V segment lost 2 bases and the J segment 8 bases; nucleotides outside the gene matches: 5. Germline values: CDR1 SGHVS, CDR2 FNYEAQ. The CDR3 here is CASSLRQGADTIYF. The CDR3 DNA sequence: TGTGCCAGCAGCTTAAGGCAGGGGGCTGACACCATATATTTT.

V usage is TRBV3-1 (or the pseudogene TRBV3-2) and J usage is TRBJ2-7, with TRBD2 identical over 7 bases. The germline V gene has CDR1 LGHDT and CDR2 YNNKEL (reference sequence). Germline trimming cut 0 bases from V and 5 bases from J; bases unmatched to any gene: 7. CDR3 size: 15 residues. As DNA, the CDR3 is TGTGCCAGCAGCCAAGACTTGGTGGCGGGAGACGAGCAGTACTTC. Encoded protein: CASSQDLVAGDEQYF.

The chain combines TRBV6-1 with TRBJ2-1; 9 bases line up with TRBD1. J gave up 2 bases and V 0 bases, and 2 bases lay outside the gene matches. This CDR3 has 16 amino acids. Germline V gene data show CDR1 as MNHNS and CDR2 as SASEGT. The DNA of the CDR3 is TGTGCCAGCAGTGAAGCCAGGGACAGGGCCTACAATGAGCAGTTCTTC. This gives the protein CASSEARDRAYNEQFF.

This clone was seen repeatedly, ten times or more. CDR3 loop: CASSQGGAGVYEQYF. CDR3 DNA: TGTGCCAGCAGCCAAGGTGGGGCGGGGGTATACGAGCAGTACTTC. The chain carries TRBV4-2 and TRBJ2-7; 7 bases line up with TRBD2. V shed 1 base, J shed 4 bases, and the junction held 7 bases outside the gene matches. The CDR3 length is 15 residues. Germline values: CDR1 LGHNA, CDR2 YNFKEQ.

The V gene is TRBV10-2, the J gene TRBJ2-1; 10 positions agree with TRBD1. The trim removed 3 bases at V and 2 bases at J, leaving 4 bases unmatched. The germline V gene has CDR1 WSHSY and CDR2 SAAADI. The CDR3 runs to 16 residues. The CDR3 DNA sequence: TGCGCCAGCAGTGATCCCGGGACAGGGGCCTACAATGAGCAGTTCTTC. Its translation is CASSDPGTGAYNEQFF.

This clone was observed a single time. The V call is TRBV6-5, the J call TRBJ1-5, with D unclear. Germline lookup yields CDR1 MNHEY and CDR2 SVGAGI. The length of the CDR3 is 12 residues. Trimming took off 4 bases at V and 8 bases at J, with 9 bases between the two ends. CDR3 sequence: CASSFLGEPQHF. Here the CDR3 DNA reads TGTGCCAGCAGTTTTCTCGGGGAGCCCCAGCATTTT.

This chain connects TRBV7-8 to TRBJ2-2; 9 positions match TRBD1. Germline lookup yields CDR1 SGHVS and CDR2 FQNEAQ. With 4 bases clipped from V and 2 bases from J, the junction kept 5 bases outside the gene matches. This CDR3 is built from 16 residues. As DNA, the CDR3 is TGTGCCAGCAGCTCCGACAGGGGGTTTAACACCGGGGAGCTGTTTTTT. Translating gives CASSSDRGFNTGELFF.

The V call is TRBV7-9, the J call TRBJ1-5; D remains unclear. Trimming took 1 base from V and 5 from J, leaving 3 bases between them. The germline V gene encodes CDR1 SEHNR and CDR2 FQNEAQ (reference sequence). The CDR3 sequence is 12 residues long. The CDR3, as DNA: TGTGCCAGCAGCTTAGACTATCAGCCCCAGCATTTT. Its protein product is CASSLDYQPQHF.

CDR3 sequence: CATSGPSGSDQFF. CDR3 bases: TGTGCCACCAGCGGACCCAGCGGGAGTGATCAGTTCTTC. The genes are TRBV15 and TRBJ2-1; 8 bases fit TRBD2. CDR1 and CDR2 from the germline V gene are LNHNV and YYDKDF (reference sequence). After removal of 5 bases from V and 13 bases from J, the junction contained 10 bases not matched to a gene. The CDR3 loop spans 13 amino acids.

The V and J genes are TRBV7-2 and TRBJ1-4; D is unclear. V was shortened by 1 base and J by 3 bases, with 6 bases between the two germline ends. From germline, CDR1 is SGHTA and CDR2 FQGNSA. The CDR3 covers 14 residues. The CDR3: CASSLVRSNEKLFF. In DNA, the CDR3 is TGTGCCAGCAGCTTAGTGAGGTCTAATGAAAAACTGTTTTTT.

This sequence joins TRBV7-9 and TRBJ2-7; maybe TRBD2 (5 bases). The CDR3 length is 13 residues. V lost 6 bases, J lost 6 bases, and 15 bases lay in between. Germline V lookup: CDR1 SEHNR, CDR2 FQNEAQ (reference sequence). The DNA for the CDR3 is TGTGCCAGCAGGTACGGACTGGATGGCGAGCAGTACTTC. Translated, it gives CASRYGLDGEQYF.

The chain recombines TRBV5-1 with TRBJ1-2; TRBD1 is a possible D gene (5 bases). This CDR3 has 15 amino acids. From germline, CDR1 is SGHRS and CDR2 YFSETQ. V shed 1 base and J shed 1 base, with 11 bases lying between them. CDR3 region: CASSLPGPDNYGYTF. The CDR3 DNA reads TGCGCCAGCAGCTTGCCAGGGCCGGATAACTATGGCTACACCTTC.

J is TRBJ1-2 and V is TRBV15; D gene unclear. Trimming took off 3 bases at V and 2 bases at J, with 16 bases between the two ends. The germline V gene encodes CDR1 LNHNV and CDR2 YYDKDF (reference sequence). The CDR3 consists of 16 residues. In nucleotides, the CDR3 is TGTGCCACCAGCAGCCGCGTGGTCGGGAGAAACTATGGCTACACCTTC. Translating it yields CATSSRVVGRNYGYTF. Full variable domain (remainder filled in from reference TRBV15 and TRBJ1-2): DAMVIQNPRYQVTQFGKPVTLSCSQTLNHNVMYWYQQKSSQAPKLLFHYYDKDFNNEADTPDNFQSRRPNTSFCFLDIRSPGLGDTAMYLCATSSRVVGRNYGYTFGSGTRLTVV.

The genes are TRBV5-1 and TRBJ2-1; 8 positions match TRBD2. The germline V gene encodes CDR1 SGHRS and CDR2 YFSETQ. Trimming removed 8 bases from V and 10 bases from J; junction bases left unmatched: 20. The CDR3 covers 16 residues. The CDR3, as DNA: TGCGCCAGAGGTCTAATATCGGGGGGGCCGATCCCCGAGCAGTTCTTC. This encodes CARGLISGGPIPEQFF.

The chain recombines TRBV12-3 or TRBV12-4 with TRBJ2-1; D unresolved. The CDR3 is 12 amino acids. V dropped 4 bases and J dropped 2 bases, with 3 bases sitting between them. CDR3 bases: TGTGCCAGCAGTTACACCTACAATGAGCAGTTCTTC. Its translation is CASSYTYNEQFF.

The chain combines TRBV6-2 or TRBV6-3 with TRBJ2-5, with 11 bases matching TRBD2. Germline CDR1 is MNHEY and CDR2 is SVGEGT. The CDR3 runs 16 residues. With V trimmed by 6 bases and J by 2 bases, 8 bases remained unmatched. CDR3 coding DNA: TGTGCCAGCAGACCTTGGGTAGCGGGAGGGCAAGAGACCCAGTACTTC. Amino acid sequence: CASRPWVAGGQETQYF.

This clone was counted a single time. The J gene is TRBJ1-4, the V gene TRBV28; 9 nucleotides line up with TRBD1. Germline CDR1 is MDHEN and CDR2 is SYDVKM. The CDR3 totals 16 residues. The J segment lost 0 bases and the V segment lost 3 bases, leaving 2 bases of the junction unmatched. In nucleotides, the CDR3 is TGTGCCAGCAGTTTGGACAGGGGTGCAACTAATGAAAAACTGTTTTTT. This encodes CASSLDRGATNEKLFF.

J is TRBJ1-4 and V is TRBV19; D is unclear. V was pared by 9 bases and J by 6 bases, with 14 bases between. In germline, CDR1 is LNHDA, CDR2 SQIVND (reference sequence). CDR3 length equals 13 residues. The CDR3 region has the DNA TGTGCCAGCGGCGGGCCCACGGATGAAAAACTGTTTTTT. It specifies CASGGPTDEKLFF.